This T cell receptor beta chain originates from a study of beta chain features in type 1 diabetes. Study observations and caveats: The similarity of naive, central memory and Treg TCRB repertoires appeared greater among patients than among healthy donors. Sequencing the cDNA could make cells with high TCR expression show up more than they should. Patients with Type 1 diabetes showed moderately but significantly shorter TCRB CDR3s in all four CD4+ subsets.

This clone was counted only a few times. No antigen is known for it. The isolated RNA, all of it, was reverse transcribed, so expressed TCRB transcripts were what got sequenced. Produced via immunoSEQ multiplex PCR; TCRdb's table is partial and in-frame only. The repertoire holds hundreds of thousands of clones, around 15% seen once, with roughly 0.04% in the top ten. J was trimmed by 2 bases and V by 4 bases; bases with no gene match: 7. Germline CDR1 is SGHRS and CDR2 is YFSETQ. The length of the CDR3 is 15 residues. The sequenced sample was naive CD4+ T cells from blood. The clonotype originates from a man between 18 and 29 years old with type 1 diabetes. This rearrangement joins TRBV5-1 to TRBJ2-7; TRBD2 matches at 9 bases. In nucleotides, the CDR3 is TGCGCCAGCAGCCTGGGGGCTAGCGGGGCCTACGAGCAGTACTTC. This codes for CASSLGASGAYEQYF.